This T cell receptor (beta chain) comes out of a study of T-cell memory formation after mild COVID-19. This CDR3 has 14 amino acids. J lost 7 bases, V lost 3 bases, and 10 bases had no gene match. Germline V gives CDR1 DFQATT, CDR2 SNEGSKA (reference sequence). TCRdb reprocessed the 5' RACE reads with MiXCR, giving one entry per CDR3 protein. Of about 360,000 distinct CDR3 sequences listed, over 10% are singletons. The sample holds one count of this clonotype. Its specificity is unknown. Notes on the study in general: CD8+ contracting clones occupied EMRA, while CD4+ ones occupied mainly CM and EM.

The chain links TRBV20-1 to TRBJ1-2; 8 nucleotides line up with TRBD1. The receptor comes from a man aged 18 to 35 who had mild COVID-19 (a few samples of this study predate the infection). Cell type and time point are not known. Sequenced: PBMCs or a T cell subset sorted from them (not recorded which). This chain's CDR3 is CSASPAGGAVGYTF. As DNA, the CDR3 is TGCAGTGCTAGCCCTGCAGGGGGCGCGGTTGGCTACACCTTC.